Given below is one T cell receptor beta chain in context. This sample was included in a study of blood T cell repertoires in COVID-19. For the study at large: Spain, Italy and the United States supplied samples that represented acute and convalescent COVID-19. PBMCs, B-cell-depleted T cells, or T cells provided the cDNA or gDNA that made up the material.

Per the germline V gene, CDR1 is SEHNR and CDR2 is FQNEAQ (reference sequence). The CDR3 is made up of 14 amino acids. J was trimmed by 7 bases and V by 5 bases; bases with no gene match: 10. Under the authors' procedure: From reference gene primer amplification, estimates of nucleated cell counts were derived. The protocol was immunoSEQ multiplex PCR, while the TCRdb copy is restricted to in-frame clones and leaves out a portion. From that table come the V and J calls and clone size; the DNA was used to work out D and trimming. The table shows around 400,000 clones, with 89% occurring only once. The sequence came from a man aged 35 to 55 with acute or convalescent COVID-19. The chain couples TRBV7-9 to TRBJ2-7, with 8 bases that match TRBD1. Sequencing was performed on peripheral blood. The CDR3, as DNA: TGTGCCAGCAGCGTAACCGGGACAGGCGGGGAGCAGTACTTC. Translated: CASSVTGTGGEQYF.